A single sample gave rise to the 12 T cell receptor beta chains below, sequenced in a study of blood T cell repertoires in COVID-19. Sequencing used immunoSEQ multiplex PCR; TCRdb keeps in-frame clones, though not all of them. The sample shows about 180,000 clones, 85% to 90% of them seen only once. Sequencing used PBMCs or T cells enriched from blood (not recorded which). The receptors here all came from a middle-aged woman with acute COVID-19.

J is TRBJ2-3 and V is TRBV7-9; D remains ambiguous. This CDR3 comprises 16 residues. Looked up from germline, CDR1 is SEHNR and CDR2 is FQNEAQ (reference sequence). V lost 5 bases and J lost 0, with 15 bases in between. CDR3 protein: CASSPRSAQSTDTQYF. The CDR3 bases are TGTGCCAGCAGCCCCCGGTCAGCGCAAAGCACAGATACGCAGTATTTT.

The chain has TRBV10-3 and TRBJ2-1; TRBD2 matches 10 bases. The germline V gene encodes CDR1 ENHRY and CDR2 SYGVKD. Unmatched junction bases numbered 5, after V lost 2 bases and J lost 7 bases. This CDR3 region has 15 residues. CDR3 protein: CAISEAERGGNEQFF. DNA for the CDR3: TGTGCCATCAGTGAGGCCGAGCGGGGGGGTAATGAGCAGTTCTTC.

J is TRBJ1-2 and V is TRBV28; 8 bases are a match to TRBD1. Per germline, CDR1 MDHEN and CDR2 SYDVKM. This CDR3 spans 14 amino acids. With V trimmed by 5 bases and J by 7 bases, 9 bases remained unmatched. The CDR3 DNA is TGTGCCAGCAGTCTACCAGGGGGCGGCCCTGGCTACACCTTC. This translates into CASSLPGGGPGYTF.

The genes are TRBV19 and TRBJ1-5, with D possibly being TRBD1 (5 bases). V lost 1 base and J 3 bases, leaving 13 bases between the germline ends. The CDR3 consists of 16 residues. CDR1 is LNHDA and CDR2 is SQIVND in the germline V gene (reference sequence). This chain's CDR3 is CASSIGAGELNQPQHF. In DNA form, the CDR3 reads TGTGCCAGTAGTATAGGGGCGGGGGAGCTCAATCAGCCCCAGCATTTT.

V gene TRBV3-1 (or the pseudogene TRBV3-2) combines with J gene TRBJ1-1; no definite D call. The CDR3 contains 15 residues. The germline gives CDR1 LGHDT, CDR2 YNNKEL (reference sequence). The V end was cut by 1 base, the J end by 2 bases, with 11 bases between. The CDR3 nucleotides are TGTGCCAGCAGCCAAGTTGCGCTAGGCAACACTGAAGCTTTCTTT. It codes for CASSQVALGNTEAFF.

V is TRBV28 and J is TRBJ1-2; D is unresolved. V lost 5 bases to trimming and J lost 6 bases, with 13 bases between them. CDR1 is MDHEN, CDR2 SYDVKM, per germline. This CDR3 region has 13 residues. CDR3 protein: CASSPLPDNGYTF. The DNA for the CDR3 is TGTGCCAGCAGTCCCCTCCCCGACAATGGCTACACCTTC.

This clone was seen once. Other nucleotide sequences in the sample specify the same CDR3. The V gene is TRBV24-1, the J gene TRBJ2-7; 8 bases are shared with TRBD1. There are 15 residues in the CDR3. Per the germline V gene, CDR1 is KGHDR and CDR2 is SFDVKD. V was clipped by 4 bases and J by 4 bases; unmatched bases: 8. CDR3 sequence reads: CATSDPGQGSYEQYF. The DNA for the CDR3 is TGTGCCACCAGTGACCCTGGACAGGGAAGTTACGAGCAGTACTTC.

J is TRBJ1-1 and V is TRBV9; a weak D match, TRBD1 (5 bases). CDR3 size: 14 residues. Germline CDR1 is SGDLS and CDR2 is YYNGEE. Deletions cut 3 bases from V and 1 base from J, with 10 bases between. The CDR3 nucleotides are TGTGCCAGCAGCGGAACAGGACAGAACACTGAAGCTTTCTTT. This gives the protein CASSGTGQNTEAFF.

The V and J genes are TRBV19 and TRBJ2-7; the match to TRBD2 covers 9 bases. The V segment lost 5 bases and the J segment 1 base; nucleotides outside the gene matches: 3. The CDR3 sequence is 14 residues long. Germline V gene sequence: CDR1 LNHDA, CDR2 SQIVND (reference sequence). The CDR3 here is CASSLAGESYEQYF. As DNA, the CDR3 is TGTGCCAGTAGTTTAGCGGGAGAGTCCTACGAGCAGTACTTC.

The chain uses TRBV6-2 or TRBV6-3 and TRBJ2-1; 15 bases align to TRBD2. The trim removed 5 bases at V and 4 bases at J, leaving 3 bases unmatched. There are 16 residues in the CDR3. The germline V gene has CDR1 MNHEY and CDR2 SVGEGT. Here the CDR3 reads CASSRTSGGAYNEQFF. The CDR3 DNA reads TGTGCCAGCAGTAGGACTAGCGGGGGGGCTTACAATGAGCAGTTCTTC.

This sequence joins TRBV4-2 and TRBJ2-5, with TRBD1 as a possible D gene (6 bases). Deletions cut 4 bases from V and 0 bases from J, with 9 bases between. Germline lookup yields CDR1 LGHNA and CDR2 YNFKEQ. The length of the CDR3 is 14 residues. The CDR3 sequence: CASSRKGDQETQYF. The DNA for the CDR3 is TGTGCCAGCAGCCGGAAGGGGGACCAAGAGACCCAGTACTTC.

The chain employs TRBV6-5 and TRBJ1-2, with 9 bases identical to TRBD1. The CDR3 extends over 13 amino acids. V was pared by 6 bases and J by 4 bases, with 3 bases of the junction left unmatched. From germline, CDR1 is MNHEY and CDR2 SVGAGI. CDR3 coding DNA: TGTGCCAGCAGGGACAGGGGTTTCTATGGCTACACCTTC. This gives the protein CASRDRGFYGYTF.